Below, 23 T cell receptor beta chains from the same sample are listed, as sequenced in a study of cytomegalovirus exposure and HLA in healthy donors (dated by TCRdb to the late 2010s). The library was prepared using the immunoSEQ multiplex PCR assay. For the multiplex PCR, a mixture combining 60 forward primers for TCR Vbeta segments and 13 reverse primers for TCR Jbeta segments was used. TCRdb took this table from immuneACCESS and kept in-frame rearrangements with V and J called. Such tables lack part of the clones; where checked against another copy, unresolved V genes explain under half of the gap, and the rest is unexplained. This sample has 150,000 to 200,000 clones in its table, and roughly 84% of those were observed once. The ten top clones hold 0.25% to 0.3% of the sample. Sequences were obtained from PBMCs. The receptor source for this set is a boy aged 5-17 years in good health and CMV-seronegative.

This clone appeared a single time. This sequence joins TRBV6-5 and TRBJ1-1; possible D gene TRBD1, 6 bases. Trimming stripped 2 bases from V and 1 base from J, with 14 bases between. The CDR3 is 16 amino acids. Looked up from germline, CDR1 is MNHEY and CDR2 is SVGAGI. This chain's CDR3 is CASSYGGGQWNTEAFF. Written as DNA, the CDR3 is TGTGCCAGCAGTTACGGGGGGGGCCAATGGAACACTGAAGCTTTCTTT.

J is TRBJ1-5 and V is TRBV6-1; unclear D gene. Germline V gene lookup returns CDR1 MNHNS and CDR2 SASEGT. V was cut by 6 bases and J by 2 bases, with 11 bases left in between. This CDR3 spans 14 amino acids. The CDR3 DNA sequence: TGTGCCAGCAGCTTCGCCCGGGGCAATCAGCCCCAGCATTTT. This translates into CASSFARGNQPQHF.

J is TRBJ1-1 and V is TRBV29-1, with no clear D. The CDR3 consists of 13 residues. CDR1 and CDR2 from the germline V gene are SQVTM and ANQGSEA. The V end was cut by 6 bases, the J end by 1 base, with 12 bases between. CDR3 amino acids: CSVQSDSNTEAFF. In DNA, the CDR3 is TGCAGCGTCCAATCAGACTCGAACACTGAAGCTTTCTTT.

The genes are TRBV28 and TRBJ2-3; a possible D gene is TRBD2 (6 bases). Per germline, CDR1 MDHEN and CDR2 SYDVKM. The CDR3 contains 13 residues. V lost 6 bases and J lost 6, with 13 bases in between. CDR3 sequence: CASSRRGWDTQYF. The CDR3 region has the DNA TGTGCCAGCAGCCGACGGGGGTGGGATACGCAGTATTTT.

The CDR3 DNA is TGCAGCGTTGCTACCAAGGCCAGGCACTATAATTCACCCCTCCACTTT. This sequence encodes CSVATKARHYNSPLHF. V and J are TRBV29-1 and TRBJ1-6, with D uncertain. The germline gives CDR1 SQVTM, CDR2 ANQGSEA. V dropped 4 bases and J dropped 3 bases, with 16 bases sitting between them. This CDR3 has 16 amino acids.

The chain uses TRBV28 and TRBJ2-1, with 12 bases fitting TRBD1. The V and J ends lost 6 bases and 9 bases, in that order; junction bases with no gene match: 12. CDR1 and CDR2 (germline): MDHEN, SYDVKM. CDR3 length: 16 residues. The CDR3 reads CASRHHGTGGLGEQFF. The CDR3 coding sequence is TGTGCCAGCAGACACCACGGGACAGGGGGCCTGGGTGAGCAGTTCTTC.

The chain employs TRBV9 and TRBJ2-7, with 8 positions matching TRBD1. Germline assignment: CDR1 SGDLS and CDR2 YYNGEE. J was trimmed by 3 bases and V by 4 bases; bases with no gene match: 3. There are 13 residues in the CDR3. CDR3 sequence: CASSPGQDYEQYF. As DNA, the CDR3 is TGTGCCAGCAGCCCGGGACAGGACTACGAGCAGTACTTC.

This chain joins TRBV28 and TRBJ1-2; possibly TRBD1 for D (6 bases). The germline V gene encodes CDR1 MDHEN and CDR2 SYDVKM. CDR3 length: 14 residues. The V gene lost 3 bases and the J gene lost 3 bases, with 11 bases spanning the gap. The CDR3 sequence is CASSLVGQYYGYTF. CDR3 coding DNA: TGTGCCAGCAGTTTGGTTGGACAGTACTATGGCTACACCTTC.

V gene TRBV9 combines with J gene TRBJ1-1; a weak D match, TRBD1 (6 bases). This CDR3 comprises 14 residues. The germline gives CDR1 SGDLS, CDR2 YYNGEE. V dropped 3 bases and J dropped 7 bases, with 16 bases sitting between them. The CDR3 coding sequence is TGTGCCAGCAGCGAGGGGGACATCCACCTTGAAGCTTTCTTT. Its translation: CASSEGDIHLEAFF.

This chain links TRBV7-8 with TRBJ1-2; 8 nucleotides line up with TRBD1. Germline CDR1 SGHVS, CDR2 FQNEAQ. This CDR3 region has 14 residues. V lost 3 bases to trimming and J lost 8 bases; unmatched junction nucleotides: 8. CDR3 nucleotides: TGTGCCAGCAGCTTGGCAGGGGGCTCTGAAGGCTACACCTTC. Its translation: CASSLAGGSEGYTF.

This clone was observed a single time. V usage is TRBV13 and J usage is TRBJ2-3; 16 nucleotides agree with TRBD2. This CDR3 spans 19 amino acids. Germline-derived CDR1 and CDR2 are PRHDT and FYEKMQ (reference sequence). V was clipped by 4 bases and J by 2 bases; unmatched bases: 9. CDR3 protein: CASSSLGLAGGRDTDTQYF. CDR3 coding DNA: TGTGCCAGCAGCTCCCTGGGACTAGCGGGAGGGCGTGACACAGATACGCAGTATTTT. The full variable domain, in which reference TRBV13 and TRBJ2-3 provide the parts outside the CDR3, is AAGVIQSPRHLIKEKRETATLKCYPIPRHDTVYWYQQGPGQDPQFLISFYEKMQSDKGSIPDRFSAQQFSDYHSELNMSSLELGDSALYFCASSSLGLAGGRDTDTQYFGPGTRLTVL.

The V call is TRBV4-2, the J call TRBJ1-2, with 7 bases lining up with TRBD1. The V gene's germline CDR1 is LGHNA and CDR2 YNFKEQ. This CDR3 region has 17 residues. Trimming took 1 base from V and 6 from J; bases not matched to a gene: 14. DNA of the CDR3: TGTGCCAGCAGCCAAGCTACCCAAAACGACAGGGCGAATGGCTACACCTTC. Protein product: CASSQATQNDRANGYTF.

The rearrangement uses TRBV9 and TRBJ2-1, with 7 bases identical to TRBD1. Germline CDR1 reads SGDLS; CDR2 reads YYNGEE. CDR3 length: 16 amino acids. The V gene end was trimmed by 3 bases and the J gene end by 3 bases; junction bases not matched to a gene: 9. CDR3 coding DNA: TGTGCCAGCAGCGCGAGGCCGGGACAGAACTACAATGAGCAGTTCTTC. Amino acid sequence: CASSARPGQNYNEQFF.

The rearrangement uses TRBV9 and TRBJ2-6; D perhaps matches TRBD1 (6 bases). The germline V and J ends were trimmed by 5 bases and 2 bases, with 14 bases remaining between them. The germline CDR1 and CDR2 sequences are SGDLS and YYNGEE. The CDR3 spans 16 residues. This chain's CDR3 is CASRSRTETGANVLTF. CDR3 coding DNA: TGTGCCAGCAGGTCTAGGACAGAAACTGGGGCCAACGTCCTGACTTTC.

The chain recombines TRBV27 with TRBJ2-7; 7 bases fit TRBD1. The germline CDR1 and CDR2 sequences are MNHEY and SMNVEV (reference sequence). The junction had 3 bases not matched to a gene; V was cut back by 4 bases and J by 6 bases. This CDR3 has 12 residues. DNA of the CDR3: TGTGCCAGCAGTTACTGGACAGGCGAGCAGTACTTC. Translating it yields CASSYWTGEQYF.

The table lists this clone with a few counts. The chain couples TRBV2 to TRBJ1-1; no clear D. The V end lost 3 bases, the J end lost 3 bases, and 11 bases lay between the germline ends. Germline CDR1 is SNHLY and CDR2 is FYNNEI. The CDR3 extends over 14 amino acids. The CDR3 is CASSELAGDTEAFF. Here the CDR3 DNA reads TGTGCCAGCAGTGAGCTTGCGGGAGACACTGAAGCTTTCTTT.

The CDR3: CASSLLRVNQPQHF. In DNA, the CDR3 is TGTGCCAGCAGCTTATTGAGGGTGAATCAGCCCCAGCATTTT. This rearrangement joins TRBV7-2 to TRBJ1-5, with unresolved D. Germline V CDR1 and CDR2: SGHTA, FQGNSA. V shed 2 bases and J shed 4 bases, with 9 bases lying between them. The CDR3 runs to 14 residues. Together with reference TRBV7-2 and TRBJ1-5, the CDR3 gives the full variable domain: GAGVSQSPSNKVTEKGKDVELRCDPISGHTALYWYRQSLGQGLEFLIYFQGNSAPDKSGLPSDRFSAERTGGSVSTLTIQRTQQEDSAVYLCASSLLRVNQPQHFGDGTRLSIL.

The chain carries TRBV27 and TRBJ2-2; D possibly corresponds to TRBD2 (6 bases). The CDR3 is 12 amino acids. V was pared by 8 bases and J by 4 bases, with 8 bases between. Germline V gene lookup returns CDR1 MNHEY and CDR2 SMNVEV (reference sequence). The CDR3 reads CASGRPTGELFF. The CDR3 bases are TGTGCCAGCGGGAGGCCCACCGGGGAGCTGTTTTTT.

As regards this clone: A junction boundary mismatches the germline segment, possibly from a read error. The chain has TRBV7-9 and TRBJ1-2, with D possibly being TRBD1 (6 bases). CDR3 length: 12 residues. Per germline, CDR1 SEHNR and CDR2 FQNEAQ (reference sequence). The CDR3 here is CSSSSGVYGYTF. CDR3 coding DNA: TGTTCCAGCAGCTCAGGGGTCTATGGCTACACCTTC.

The genes are TRBV27 and TRBJ2-1, with 12 nucleotides matching TRBD2. V lost 3 bases and J lost 6; bases outside the gene matches: 6. Germline CDR1 MNHEY, CDR2 SMNVEV (reference sequence). The CDR3 is 16 amino acids. CDR3 in amino acids: CASSLVLAGGFNEQFF. DNA for the CDR3: TGTGCCAGCAGTTTGGTACTAGCGGGGGGATTCAATGAGCAGTTCTTC.

V usage is TRBV5-4 and J usage is TRBJ2-7; maybe TRBD1 (6 bases). Trimming cost V 4 bases and J 5 bases, with 16 bases left between them. The CDR3 loop spans 14 amino acids. Germline CDR1 SGHNT, CDR2 YYREEE (reference sequence). This chain's CDR3 is CASSPARGIHEQYF. The CDR3 coding sequence is TGTGCCAGCAGCCCGGCGAGGGGGATTCACGAGCAGTACTTC.

The chain links TRBV6-1 to TRBJ1-5, with D tentatively TRBD1 (5 bases). The CDR3 consists of 16 residues. V was pared by 2 bases and J by 2 bases, with 13 bases between. The germline gives CDR1 MNHNS, CDR2 SASEGT. In DNA form, the CDR3 reads TGTGCCAGCAGTGAAATCCAGGGAACGGGCAATCAGCCCCAGCATTTT. This translates into CASSEIQGTGNQPQHF.

The chain joins TRBV4-1 to TRBJ2-7; TRBD1 is a possible D gene (6 bases). The CDR3 has 17 residues. The germline V and J ends were trimmed by 3 bases and 4 bases, with 22 bases remaining between them. From germline, CDR1 is MGHRA and CDR2 YSYEKL. The CDR3, as DNA: TGCGCCAGCAGCCAGTTGATTCCCGGACAGCAACTTTACGAGCAGTACTTC. Amino acids: CASSQLIPGQQLYEQYF.